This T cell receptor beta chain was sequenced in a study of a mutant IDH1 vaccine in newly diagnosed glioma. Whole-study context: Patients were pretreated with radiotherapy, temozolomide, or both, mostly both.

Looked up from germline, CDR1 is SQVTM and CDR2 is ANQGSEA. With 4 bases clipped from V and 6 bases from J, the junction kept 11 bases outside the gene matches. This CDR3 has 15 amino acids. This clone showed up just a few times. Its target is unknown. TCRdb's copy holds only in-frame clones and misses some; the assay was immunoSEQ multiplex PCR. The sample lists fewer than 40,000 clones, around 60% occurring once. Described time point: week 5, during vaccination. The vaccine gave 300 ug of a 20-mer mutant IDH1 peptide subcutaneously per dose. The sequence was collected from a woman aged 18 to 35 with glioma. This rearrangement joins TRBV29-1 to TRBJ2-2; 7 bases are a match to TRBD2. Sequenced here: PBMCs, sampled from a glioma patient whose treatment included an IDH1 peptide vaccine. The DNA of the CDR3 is TGCAGCGTTGTGGTGGTGGCGGGAGTAGCCGGGGAGCTGTTTTTT. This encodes CSVVVVAGVAGELFF.